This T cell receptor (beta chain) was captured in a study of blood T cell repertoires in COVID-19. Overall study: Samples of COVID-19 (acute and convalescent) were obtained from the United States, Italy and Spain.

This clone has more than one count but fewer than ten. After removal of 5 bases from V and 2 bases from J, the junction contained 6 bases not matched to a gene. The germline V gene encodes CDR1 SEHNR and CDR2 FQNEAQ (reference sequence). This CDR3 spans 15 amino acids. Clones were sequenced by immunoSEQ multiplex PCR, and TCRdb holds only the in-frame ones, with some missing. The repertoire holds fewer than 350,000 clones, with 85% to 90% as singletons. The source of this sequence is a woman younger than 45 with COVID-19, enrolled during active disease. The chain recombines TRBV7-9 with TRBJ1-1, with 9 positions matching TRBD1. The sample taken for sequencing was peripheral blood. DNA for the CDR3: TGTGCCAGCAGCCCACAGGGGGCGCTTAACACTGAAGCTTTCTTT. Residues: CASSPQGALNTEAFF.